The 31 T cell receptor beta chains below all came from one sample that was sequenced in a study of blood T cell repertoires in COVID-19. Profiled with immunoSEQ multiplex PCR; TCRdb holds only in-frame clones, not every one. The repertoire includes more than 95,000 clones, around 82% of them detected once, and over 10% sits in the top ten. Source material: peripheral blood. These receptor sequences come from a human donor in a cohort sampled during active or convalescent COVID-19.

The chain carries TRBV9 and TRBJ2-7; TRBD2 matches 8 bases. This CDR3 has 16 residues. Germline loops: CDR1 SGDLS, CDR2 YYNGEE. With 0 bases clipped from V and 5 bases from J, the junction kept 10 bases outside the gene matches. The CDR3 nucleotides are TGTGCCAGCAGCGTAGGACCCAGGGGACTAGTCGACGAGCAGTACTTC. This gives the protein CASSVGPRGLVDEQYF.

The J gene is TRBJ2-2, the V gene TRBV6-5; D is uncertain. V lost 3 bases and J 4 bases, leaving 9 bases between the germline ends. There are 14 residues in the CDR3. In germline, CDR1 is MNHEY, CDR2 SVGAGI. The CDR3 here is CASSYDLLTGELFF. The CDR3 region has the DNA TGTGCCAGCAGTTATGACTTACTCACCGGGGAGCTGTTTTTT.

The chain uses TRBV5-1 and TRBJ1-4, with no clear D. The length of the CDR3 is 16 residues. Germline V gene sequence: CDR1 SGHRS, CDR2 YFSETQ. V gave up 1 base and J gave up 2 bases, with 12 bases separating them. The CDR3 coding sequence is TGCGCCAGCAGCTTGACCCCTGGAGGGACTAATGAAAAACTGTTTTTT. The encoded protein is CASSLTPGGTNEKLFF.

The chain joins TRBV7-2 to TRBJ1-5; D might be TRBD1 (5 bases). Deletions cut 5 bases from V and 0 bases from J, with 11 bases between. This CDR3 comprises 15 residues. Germline CDR1 is SGHTA and CDR2 is FQGNSA. The CDR3 region is CASSRDSSSNQPQHF. The CDR3 DNA follows: TGTGCCAGCAGCCGCGACAGCTCTAGCAATCAGCCCCAGCATTTT.

This rearrangement joins TRBV5-4 to TRBJ1-2; TRBD1 might be the D (5 bases). The CDR3 loop spans 14 amino acids. From germline, CDR1 is SGHNT and CDR2 YYREEE (reference sequence). The ends were cut back, 4 bases at V and 4 bases at J, with 14 bases in the middle. In DNA form, the CDR3 reads TGTGCCAGCAGCCTAGAAGGGAGGGGCTATGGCTACACCTTC. Its protein product is CASSLEGRGYGYTF. The whole variable domain, filled in from reference TRBV5-4 and TRBJ1-2, reads ETGVTQSPTHLIKTRGQQVTLRCSSQSGHNTVSWYQQALGQGPQFIFQYYREEENGRGNFPPRFSGLQFPNYSSELNVNALELDDSALYLCASSLEGRGYGYTFGSGTRLTVV.

In regard to this clone: Distinct nucleotide sequences in the sample also encode this CDR3. The chain's CDR3 is CASSDRGRMNTEAFF. The CDR3 nucleotides read TGTGCCAGCAGTGACAGGGGGCGCATGAACACTGAAGCTTTCTTT. The chain combines TRBV6-1 with TRBJ1-1, with 8 bases identical to TRBD1. Germline assignment: CDR1 MNHNS and CDR2 SASEGT. The CDR3 has 15 amino acids. Germline trimming cut 3 bases from V and 0 bases from J; bases unmatched to any gene: 3.

The V call is TRBV4-3, the J call TRBJ1-5; D remains ambiguous. CDR3 size: 15 residues. V was cut by 1 base and J by 4 bases, with 11 bases left in between. The V gene's germline CDR1 is LGHNA and CDR2 YSLEER. As DNA, the CDR3 is TGCGCCAGCAGCCAAGTTCCAGGCCTGAATCAGCCCCAGCATTTT. Its protein product is CASSQVPGLNQPQHF.

The rearrangement uses TRBV4-1 and TRBJ1-2; D may be TRBD1 (6 bases). Germline assignment: CDR1 MGHRA and CDR2 YSYEKL. This CDR3 has 12 amino acids. The V end was cut by 6 bases, the J end by 5 bases, with 10 bases between. CDR3 loop: CASSKQGYGYTF. CDR3 sequence (DNA): TGCGCCAGCAGTAAACAGGGTTATGGCTACACCTTC.

This clone was seen more than once but under ten times. This chain joins TRBV5-1 and TRBJ1-4; D gene ambiguous. CDR1 SGHRS and CDR2 YFSETQ come from the germline V gene. The CDR3 has 16 residues. V was trimmed by 0 bases and J by 0 bases, leaving 9 bases between them. This CDR3 reads CASSLDPVATNEKLFF. CDR3 sequence (DNA): TGCGCCAGCAGCTTGGATCCTGTTGCAACTAATGAAAAACTGTTTTTT.

On this clone itself: Other DNA sequences within the sample encode an identical CDR3. The chain's CDR3 is CASSLTGNTEAFF. CDR3 coding DNA: TGTGCCAGCAGTTTGACAGGGAACACTGAAGCTTTCTTT. This chain joins TRBV12-3 or TRBV12-4 and TRBJ1-1, with D perhaps TRBD1 (6 bases). The CDR3 totals 13 residues. The ends were cut back, 3 bases at V and 1 base at J, with 6 bases in the middle.

The gene calls are TRBV7-8 and TRBJ2-7, with D unresolved. From germline, CDR1 is SGHVS and CDR2 FQNEAQ. The CDR3 covers 14 residues. V was cut by 5 bases and J by 5 bases, with 16 bases left in between. CDR3 DNA: TGTGCCAGCAGCGTGGGCCCTCCCCTCCACGAGCAGTACTTC. Residues: CASSVGPPLHEQYF. Together with reference TRBV7-8 and TRBJ2-7, the CDR3 gives the full variable domain: GAGVSQSPRYKVAKRGQDVALRCDPISGHVSLFWYQQALGQGPEFLTYFQNEAQLDKSGLPSDRFFAERPEGSVSTLKIQRTQQEDSAVYLCASSVGPPLHEQYFGPGTRLTVT.

The chain joins TRBV7-3 to TRBJ2-2; possible D gene TRBD2, 6 bases. There are 16 residues in the CDR3. The ends were cut back, 2 bases at V and 5 bases at J, with 15 bases in the middle. The germline CDR1 and CDR2 sequences are SGHTA and FQGTGA. In nucleotides, the CDR3 is TGTGCCAGCAGCTTATTGGGGACTTTGGGGACCGGGGAGCTGTTTTTT. It codes for CASSLLGTLGTGELFF.

The genes are TRBV4-3 and TRBJ2-7, with a tentative D call TRBD2 (5 bases). Trimming left V 0 bases short and J 1 base short, with 10 bases between. CDR3 length equals 15 residues. Germline V gene sequence: CDR1 LGHNA, CDR2 YSLEER. CDR3 sequence reads: CASSQEASRSYEQYF. In DNA, the CDR3 is TGCGCCAGCAGCCAAGAGGCTAGCAGATCCTACGAGCAGTACTTC.

The genes are TRBV1 and TRBJ1-6; the tabulated D call, TRBD1, remains unverified against the DNA. TRBV1 is a documented pseudogene. The CDR3 runs 16 residues. The CDR3: CTGTRDSTFWNSPLHF. For the CDR3, the DNA is TGCACCGGCACGCGGGACAGTACTTTTTGGAATTCACCCCTCCACTTT.

The chain recombines TRBV11-2 with TRBJ2-7, with TRBD1 matching 7 bases. J gave up 7 bases and V 1 base, and 7 bases lay outside the gene matches. CDR1 SGHAT and CDR2 FQNNGV come from the germline V gene. The CDR3 has 14 residues. The CDR3 DNA follows: TGTGCCAGCAGCTTAGGACAGGGAAGGGGAGAGCAGTACTTC. Residues: CASSLGQGRGEQYF.

The V call is TRBV19, the J call TRBJ2-3; 8 bases map to TRBD1. The ends lost 6 bases at V and 9 bases at J; junction bases unmatched: 14. The CDR3 loop spans 15 amino acids. Germline V gene lookup returns CDR1 LNHDA and CDR2 SQIVND (reference sequence). Here the CDR3 DNA reads TGTGCCAGTAGCTACGGGACAGGACTATTAGGGACGCAGTATTTT. Amino acid sequence: CASSYGTGLLGTQYF.

The V gene is TRBV5-1, the J gene TRBJ1-2, with TRBD1 matching over 10 bases. The CDR3 loop spans 15 amino acids. Trimming at V came to 0 bases and at J to 8 bases, leaving 7 bases not matched to a gene. In germline, CDR1 is SGHRS, CDR2 YFSETQ. The CDR3 bases are TGCGCCAGCAGCTTGGGACAGGGGGCGTTAGACGGCTACACCTTC. Its translation: CASSLGQGALDGYTF. The full variable domain, in which reference TRBV5-1 and TRBJ1-2 provide the parts outside the CDR3, is KAGVTQTPRYLIKTRGQQVTLSCSPISGHRSVSWYQQTPGQGLQFLFEYFSETQRNKGNFPGRFSGRQFSNSRSEMNVSTLELGDSALYLCASSLGQGALDGYTFGSGTRLTVV.

The chain couples TRBV24-1 to TRBJ2-3; tentatively, D is TRBD1 (6 bases). From germline, CDR1 is KGHDR and CDR2 SFDVKD. This CDR3 comprises 15 residues. V was clipped by 4 bases and J by 2 bases, with 12 bases between them. CDR3 bases: TGTGCCACCAGTGACGATGGACAGATCACAGATACGCAGTATTTT. It encodes CATSDDGQITDTQYF.

The table lists this clone with a few counts. The gene calls are TRBV7-2 and TRBJ1-2, with 7 nucleotides matching TRBD1. Germline V gives CDR1 SGHTA, CDR2 FQGNSA. CDR3 length: 14 residues. The trim removed 5 bases at V and 3 bases at J, leaving 6 bases unmatched. Written as DNA, the CDR3 is TGTGCCAGCAGCCCGACAGGGACGTACTATGGCTACACCTTC. Encoded protein: CASSPTGTYYGYTF.

The rearrangement links TRBV21-1 to TRBJ2-1; TRBD1 is the table's D call, not checked against the DNA. TRBV21-1 is a pseudogene. This CDR3 region has 16 residues. DNA of the CDR3: TGTGCCAGCAGCATCTGGGACAGGGGGCGCAAGGATGAGCAGTTCTTC. Translation gives CASSIWDRGRKDEQFF.

This chain uses TRBV9 with TRBJ1-2; D is possibly TRBD1 (6 bases). The V end was cut by 0 bases, the J end by 8 bases, with 17 bases between. This CDR3 comprises 15 residues. Germline V CDR1 and CDR2: SGDLS, YYNGEE. The CDR3 is CASSVDGGGLYGYTF. The CDR3 DNA follows: TGTGCCAGCAGCGTAGATGGCGGGGGGCTCTACGGCTACACCTTC.

This clone has more than one count but fewer than ten. The chain recombines TRBV28 with TRBJ2-5; D perhaps matches TRBD1 (7 bases). Germline CDR1 MDHEN, CDR2 SYDVKM. V lost 2 bases, J lost 4 bases, and 20 bases lay in between. The CDR3 extends over 17 amino acids. CDR3 coding DNA: TGTGCCAGCAGTTTACTTTTTGGAGGGGGCCAACGAGAGACCCAGTACTTC. This encodes CASSLLFGGGQRETQYF.

The chain has TRBV9 and TRBJ2-2; TRBD2 might be the D (6 bases). Trimming pared 4 bases from V and 5 bases from J, leaving 15 bases between. CDR3 length: 15 amino acids. The V gene's germline CDR1 is SGDLS and CDR2 YYNGEE. CDR3 region: CASSLTGALTGELFF. Here the CDR3 DNA reads TGTGCCAGCAGCCTCACGGGAGCCCTTACCGGGGAGCTGTTTTTT.

The chain carries TRBV30 and TRBJ2-2, with D uncertain. CDR1 GTSNPN and CDR2 SVGIG come from the germline V gene (reference sequence). This CDR3 has 13 residues. Trimming pared 5 bases from V and 1 base from J, leaving 8 bases between. The CDR3 DNA is TGTGCCTGGGCCCGACAGAACACCGGGGAGCTGTTTTTT. Its translation is CAWARQNTGELFF.

This clone was seen a handful of times. The gene calls are TRBV2 and TRBJ1-3; 10 bases fit TRBD1. The CDR3 loop spans 17 amino acids. Germline CDR1 reads SNHLY; CDR2 reads FYNNEI. V lost 5 bases to trimming and J lost 0 bases; unmatched junction nucleotides: 7. As DNA, the CDR3 is TGTGCCAGCAGTTCGGGACAGGGGATCCTCTCTGGAAACACCATATATTTT. Translated: CASSSGQGILSGNTIYF.

This chain joins TRBV4-2 and TRBJ1-1, with D possibly matching TRBD1 (6 bases). The V and J ends lost 0 bases and 4 bases respectively, with 9 bases between them. Germline CDR1 and CDR2: LGHNA and YNFKEQ. The CDR3 covers 14 residues. CDR3 in DNA: TGTGCCAGCAGCCAAGAAGCAGGGGTCACTGAAGCTTTCTTT. Translation gives CASSQEAGVTEAFF.

In its sample, this clone was seen once. The chain is built from TRBV5-1 and TRBJ1-1, with 9 bases lining up with TRBD1. The V segment lost 3 bases and the J segment 0 bases; nucleotides outside the gene matches: 6. This CDR3 region has 16 residues. Germline loops: CDR1 SGHRS, CDR2 YFSETQ. CDR3 coding DNA: TGCGCCAGCAGCTCTGGACAGGGGATACTGAACACTGAAGCTTTCTTT. This translates into CASSSGQGILNTEAFF. The whole variable domain, filled in from reference TRBV5-1 and TRBJ1-1, reads KAGVTQTPRYLIKTRGQQVTLSCSPISGHRSVSWYQQTPGQGLQFLFEYFSETQRNKGNFPGRFSGRQFSNSRSEMNVSTLELGDSALYLCASSSGQGILNTEAFFGQGTRLTVV.

This clone was detected once. V gene TRBV30 combines with J gene TRBJ1-2, with a tentative D call TRBD1 (6 bases). Germline CDR1 GTSNPN, CDR2 SVGIG (reference sequence). CDR3 length: 14 residues. Deletions cut 2 bases from V and 3 bases from J, with 13 bases between. The CDR3 reads CAWSQGLTDYGYTF. In DNA form, the CDR3 reads TGTGCCTGGAGTCAGGGGCTAACGGACTATGGCTACACCTTC.

This clone was seen a handful of times. V and J are TRBV7-9 and TRBJ2-2; possibly TRBD1 for D (5 bases). Germline CDR1 is SEHNR and CDR2 is FQNEAQ (reference sequence). Trimming stripped 6 bases from V and 5 bases from J, with 16 bases between. The CDR3 contains 15 residues. The CDR3 coding sequence is TGTGCCAGCAGTTCTCAGGGTCCCACTACCGGGGAGCTGTTTTTT. Residues: CASSSQGPTTGELFF.

The rearrangement links TRBV3-1 (or the pseudogene TRBV3-2) to TRBJ2-1; D may be TRBD2 (6 bases). CDR3 length: 13 amino acids. The germline V and J ends were trimmed by 5 bases and 5 bases, with 10 bases remaining between them. The V gene's germline CDR1 is LGHDT and CDR2 YNNKEL (reference sequence). This CDR3 reads CASSLGLNNEQFF. DNA of the CDR3: TGTGCCAGCAGCTTGGGACTGAACAATGAGCAGTTCTTC.

The chain carries TRBV7-9 and TRBJ2-3, with unresolved D. Trimming took 2 bases from V and 5 from J, leaving 23 bases between them. This CDR3 spans 18 amino acids. Germline CDR1 reads SEHNR; CDR2 reads FQNEAQ (reference sequence). The CDR3 region has the DNA TGTGCCAGCAGCTTAAGCCAAGTCTTCAGCTCCACGGGAGATACGCAGTATTTT. This encodes CASSLSQVFSSTGDTQYF. The full variable domain, its missing parts supplied by reference TRBV7-9 and TRBJ2-3, is DTGVSQNPRHKITKRGQNVTFRCDPISEHNRLYWYRQTLGQGPEFLTYFQNEAQLEKSRLLSDRFSAERPKGSFSTLEIQRTEQGDSAMYLCASSLSQVFSSTGDTQYFGPGTRLTVL.